A single sample is the source of the 9 T cell receptor beta chains below, sequenced in a study of cytomegalovirus exposure and HLA in healthy donors. PCR used 60 Vbeta primers and 13 Jbeta primers. The assay was immunoSEQ multiplex PCR, and TCRdb's table has in-frame clones only and misses some. The data contain 100,000 to 150,000 clones, around 74% of them seen just once; the ten biggest clones take up 7.3%. Sequenced material: PBMCs. The receptors originated from a male donor in good health and CMV-seronegative.

This clone was recorded a few times. The rearrangement joins TRBV6-6 to TRBJ2-7; D gene unclear. This CDR3 contains 16 residues. With 3 bases removed from V and 1 base from J, the gap between germline ends came to 16 bases. CDR1 is MNHNY and CDR2 is SVGAGI in the germline V gene (reference sequence). CDR3 nucleotide sequence: TGTGCCAGCAGTTATGGCCCCGGAGCATGGTCCTACGAGCAGTACTTC. Its protein is CASSYGPGAWSYEQYF.

This clone turned up a few times. One end of the junction does not line up with germline, which may come from a read error. The chain uses TRBV10-3 and TRBJ2-7; no reliable D call. CDR3 length: 14 amino acids. Germline V CDR1 and CDR2: ENHRY, SYGVKD. The CDR3 reads CAISESYGSYEQYF. The CDR3 bases are TGTGCCATCAGCGAGTCATACGGTTCCTACGAGCAGTACTTC.

The rearrangement links TRBV19 to TRBJ1-2; tentatively, D is TRBD1 (6 bases). V lost 1 base, J lost 3 bases, and 21 bases lay in between. Germline CDR1 is LNHDA and CDR2 is SQIVND (reference sequence). This CDR3 spans 18 amino acids. CDR3 sequence: CASSIGTPRDIGYYGYTF. The CDR3 region has the DNA TGTGCCAGTAGTATAGGCACCCCCCGGGACATAGGATACTATGGCTACACCTTC.

The chain recombines TRBV6-5 with TRBJ1-1; 7 bases line up with TRBD1. Trimming cost V 0 bases and J 0 bases; bases outside gene matches: 4. The CDR3 consists of 16 residues. Germline V gene sequence: CDR1 MNHEY, CDR2 SVGAGI. The CDR3 sequence is CASSYSTGNLNTEAFF. CDR3 nucleotides: TGTGCCAGCAGTTACTCGACAGGGAACCTGAACACTGAAGCTTTCTTT.

The V and J genes are TRBV5-5 and TRBJ2-7; tentative D call: TRBD2 (6 bases). V dropped 2 bases and J dropped 7 bases, with 22 bases sitting between them. This CDR3 comprises 16 residues. The germline gives CDR1 SGHKS, CDR2 YYEKEE (reference sequence). CDR3 coding DNA: TGTGCCAGCAGCTTTACCAGGACGGAGGGTTCGTGGGAGCAGTACTTC. Translation gives CASSFTRTEGSWEQYF.

In the case of this clone: The junction departs from germline at one end; a sequencing error may be responsible. This same CDR3 is encoded by further DNA sequences in the sample. The chain links TRBV28 to TRBJ2-6, with D possibly TRBD1 on 6 matching bases. The CDR3 spans 16 residues. Germline V gene data show CDR1 as MDHEN and CDR2 as SYDVKM. As DNA, the CDR3 is TGTGCCAGCAGACTCTCCAGGGGATCTGGGGCCAACGTCCTGACCTTC. This codes for CASRLSRGSGANVLTF.

The genes are TRBV19 and TRBJ1-5; possibly TRBD1 for D (5 bases). V lost 5 bases and J lost 0, with 11 bases in between. Germline CDR1 reads LNHDA; CDR2 reads SQIVND (reference sequence). CDR3 length: 15 residues. The CDR3 DNA sequence: TGTGCCAGTAGTGTGGACATTTATAGCAATCAGCCCCAGCATTTT. Protein sequence: CASSVDIYSNQPQHF.

V is TRBV28 and J is TRBJ1-6; 8 nucleotides align to TRBD1. In germline, CDR1 is MDHEN, CDR2 SYDVKM. The CDR3 length is 15 residues. The V and J ends lost 3 bases and 5 bases, in that order; junction bases with no gene match: 3. CDR3 loop: CASSLTGANNSPLHF. CDR3 in DNA: TGTGCCAGCAGTTTGACAGGGGCTAATAATTCACCCCTCCACTTT.

This clone appeared once. This sequence joins TRBV5-1 and TRBJ2-5; D is perhaps TRBD2 (6 bases). Germline V gives CDR1 SGHRS, CDR2 YFSETQ. CDR3 length: 14 amino acids. V shed 3 bases and J shed 5 bases, with 14 bases lying between them. The CDR3 reads CASSWTGVGETQYF. CDR3 coding DNA: TGCGCCAGCAGCTGGACGGGGGTGGGGGAGACCCAGTACTTC. The full variable domain, with the rest looked up from reference TRBV5-1 and TRBJ2-5, is KAGVTQTPRYLIKTRGQQVTLSCSPISGHRSVSWYQQTPGQGLQFLFEYFSETQRNKGNFPGRFSGRQFSNSRSEMNVSTLELGDSALYLCASSWTGVGETQYFGPGTRLLVL.